Following are 7 T cell receptor beta chains from one sample sequenced in a study of T cell repertoires in cytomegalovirus infection. No antigens are known for them. TCRdb redid the calling of the reads with MiXCR, one entry per CDR3 protein. The table has hundreds of thousands of distinct CDR3 sequences, around 30% seen once. The specimen was cultured PBMCs, collected from culture after CMV antigen stimulation. These TCRs come from a human donor in good health (CMV status not recorded). Some clones in this sample may be carry-over from other donors' samples.

This clonotype was found many times. The chain carries TRBV7-2 and TRBJ2-5, with D perhaps assigned TRBD1 or TRBD2 (6 bases each). Germline V gives CDR1 SGHTA, CDR2 FQGNSA. There are 14 residues in the CDR3. Trimming pared 0 bases from V and 4 bases from J, leaving 9 bases between. Written as DNA, the CDR3 is TGTGCCAGCAGCTTAGCAGGGGGGCGAGAGACCCAGTACTTC. Translating gives CASSLAGGRETQYF.

The chain couples TRBV11-2 to TRBJ2-3, with no clear D. Trimming left V 3 bases short and J 0 bases short, with 13 bases between. CDR3 length: 16 amino acids. Germline V CDR1 and CDR2: SGHAT, FQNNGV. The CDR3 DNA follows: TGTGCCAGCAGCTTTGGTGCGGCTCCAAGCACAGATACGCAGTATTTT. It encodes CASSFGAAPSTDTQYF. Full variable domain (outside the CDR3, taken from reference TRBV11-2 and TRBJ2-3): EAGVAQSPRYKIIEKRQSVAFWCNPISGHATLYWYQQILGQGPKLLIQFQNNGVVDDSQLPKDRFSAERLKGVDSTLKIQPAKLEDSAVYLCASSFGAAPSTDTQYFGPGTRLTVL.

The J gene is TRBJ1-5, the V gene TRBV30; a weak D match, TRBD1 (5 bases). Germline V CDR1 and CDR2: GTSNPN, SVGIG (reference sequence). The CDR3 spans 16 residues. Trimming took 0 bases from V and 6 from J, leaving 18 bases between them. CDR3 nucleotides: TGTGCCTGGAGTGTATGGGACGGAGTTGCAGGTCAGCCCCAGCATTTT. This codes for CAWSVWDGVAGQPQHF.

This chain links TRBV27 with TRBJ2-3; 13 bases align to TRBD2. Trimming took 5 bases from V and 4 from J; bases not matched to a gene: 9. Germline CDR1 and CDR2: MNHEY and SMNVEV (reference sequence). This CDR3 has 17 amino acids. CDR3 amino acids: CASSPGLAGVGADTQYF. CDR3 nucleotides: TGTGCCAGCAGTCCAGGACTAGCGGGAGTGGGGGCAGATACGCAGTATTTT.

This clonotype came up a few times. The chain recombines TRBV12-3 or TRBV12-4 with TRBJ2-7; a possible D gene is TRBD2 (5 bases). Trimming removed 6 bases from V and 5 bases from J, with 17 bases in between. This CDR3 has 14 residues. The CDR3 loop is CASSLREQEDEQYF. In DNA, the CDR3 is TGTGCCAGCAGCCTAAGGGAGCAGGAGGACGAGCAGTACTTC.

The chain recombines TRBV24-1 with TRBJ2-3; D is unclear. CDR1 and CDR2 from the germline V gene are KGHDR and SFDVKD. The V end was cut by 2 bases, the J end by 9 bases, with 8 bases between. The length of the CDR3 is 12 residues. The CDR3 region has the DNA TGTGCCACCAGTGATTCTTCTAAGACGCAGTATTTT. This codes for CATSDSSKTQYF.

This clonotype was picked up a small number of times. This chain uses TRBV4-1 with TRBJ2-3; D remains unclear. Germline V lookup: CDR1 MGHRA, CDR2 YSYEKL. This CDR3 contains 16 residues. V was pared by 3 bases and J by 4 bases, with 17 bases between. The CDR3 DNA is TGCGCCAGCAGCCACGATCGTAGTAATATCGCAGATACGCAGTATTTT. It translates to CASSHDRSNIADTQYF.